This T cell receptor beta chain was obtained from a study of CD8 T cells in ankylosing spondylitis (dated by TCRdb to about 2017). Concerning the study at large: To find TCR variants linked to disease, the study profiled T cell receptor beta repertoires in ankylosing spondylitis patients and healthy donors. The full study cohort comprised about 23 ankylosing spondylitis patients and 85 to 120 healthy donors. Peripheral blood samples were taken, and synovial fluid was additionally collected from ankylosing spondylitis patients.

Concerning this clonotype itself: Its recognized antigen is unknown. Base qualities were left out, and no much larger clone turns up one base away.

What the study reported, not specific to this receptor: Blood from ankylosing spondylitis patients appeared to be characterized by a TCR beta motif made up of under ten highly homologous amino acid variants. Some of the motif variants had been reported before in the synovial fluid and blood of reactive arthritis patients, a finding that suggests common disease-initiation mechanisms. A CD8+ phenotype was shown by the disease-linked clones, which were found at relatively low frequencies in peripheral blood. Significant enrichment of the disease-linked clones was reported in matched synovial fluid samples from ankylosing spondylitis patients.

Sequencer: Illumina HiSeq 2500. Quantitative 5'-RACE with molecular barcodes was used to prepare TCR beta libraries. Turning to the authors' computational methods: To identify disease-linked TCR variants, a new computational method was used, one built on a probabilistic model of VDJ rearrangement. In-frame beta chains were kept once TCRdb had trimmed the public reads at Q25 with fastp and called clones with MiXCR. A single entry per CDR3 protein holds the most common genes and DNA from its merged rows. None of the V and J calls come from the authors' own analysis; TCRdb made them. This sample holds some 840,000 distinct CDR3 sequences; about 12% were observed only once. Of the sample, just over 0.5% is held by the ten largest clones. The germline ends are 12 bases apart after V is trimmed by 0 bases and J by 6 bases. CDR1 SGHDT and CDR2 YYEEEE are derived from the germline V gene. Including the terminal cysteine and phenylalanine, the CDR3 comprises 14 residues. Only CDR3 DNA remains: 42 bases, in frame from the first base.

The material sequenced was blood, either unsorted or a sorted T cell fraction (not recorded which). The receptor chain draws on TRBV5-6 and TRBJ1-1; no D segment can be confidently identified. The receptor was isolated from a male donor with ankylosing spondylitis. The CDR3 in this case is CASSLVSSGAEAFF. Here is the DNA: TGTGCCAGCAGCTTGGTATCGTCGGGCGCTGAAGCTTTCTTT.